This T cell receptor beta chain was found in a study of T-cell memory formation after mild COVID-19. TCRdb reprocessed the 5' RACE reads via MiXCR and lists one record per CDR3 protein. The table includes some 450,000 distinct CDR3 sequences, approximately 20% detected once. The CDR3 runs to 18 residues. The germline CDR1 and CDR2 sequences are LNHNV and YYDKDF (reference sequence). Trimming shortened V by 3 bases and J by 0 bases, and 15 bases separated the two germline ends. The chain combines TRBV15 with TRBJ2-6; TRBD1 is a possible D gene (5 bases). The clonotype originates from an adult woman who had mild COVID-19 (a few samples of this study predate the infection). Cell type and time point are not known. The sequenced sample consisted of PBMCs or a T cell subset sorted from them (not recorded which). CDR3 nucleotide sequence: TGTGCCACCAGCAGCCTAATGGCGACAGTCTCTGGGGCCAACGTCCTGACTTTC. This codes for CATSSLMATVSGANVLTF.